Below are 2 T cell receptor beta chains sequenced from a single sample in a study of CD8+ T cells in alopecia areata. Following RNA extraction, reverse transcription yielded cDNA that acted as the sequencing template. The method was immunoSEQ multiplex PCR; TCRdb's version includes in-frame clones alone and lacks a portion of them. The sample comprises about 190,000 clones, about 60% of which are singletons, and roughly 12% rests with the top ten. Treatment noted: oral pan-JAK inhibitor, 5-10 mg twice daily. Sequencing used CD8+ T cells sorted from blood, obtained at week 24, from a patient treated with tofacitinib. The receptor set was obtained from a human donor with alopecia areata.

The V gene is TRBV30, the J gene TRBJ1-2, with D perhaps matching TRBD1 (5 bases). The CDR3 sequence is 14 residues long. The V gene's germline CDR1 is GTSNPN and CDR2 SVGIG (reference sequence). Trimming removed 0 bases from V and 3 bases from J, with 11 bases in between. CDR3 DNA sequence: TGTGCCTGGAGTGTGTTCGGGGGTTACTATGGCTACACCTTC. Residues: CAWSVFGGYYGYTF.

This clone was counted a few times. V gene TRBV7-8 combines with J gene TRBJ2-7, with TRBD2 matching over 8 bases. The germline V gene encodes CDR1 SGHVS and CDR2 FQNEAQ. There are 14 residues in the CDR3. Germline trimming cut 3 bases from V and 2 bases from J; bases unmatched to any gene: 3. CDR3 protein: CASSLERGTYEQYF. The DNA of the CDR3 is TGTGCCAGCAGCTTGGAGCGGGGGACCTACGAGCAGTACTTC.